This T cell receptor (beta chain) comes out of a study of beta chain features in type 1 diabetes. Study findings and constraints: The study found fewer insertions and more deletions at VDJ junctions in type 1 diabetes patients.

Concerning this clone itself: Its antigen is undetermined.

The investigators reverse transcribed all of the isolated RNA, so they sequenced expressed TCRB transcripts. Repertoires were generated with immunoSEQ multiplex PCR, while TCRdb's copy carries only in-frame clones and drops some. This table holds hundreds of thousands of clones, approximately 15% found once. This CDR3 has 15 amino acids. V was clipped by 3 bases and J by 5 bases; unmatched bases: 8. From germline, CDR1 is LNHDA and CDR2 SQIVND (reference sequence). The sequenced sample was central memory CD4+ T cells from blood. This clonotype was sampled from a man in his thirties or forties in good health. This chain joins TRBV19 and TRBJ1-2, with 8 bases aligning to TRBD1. The CDR3, as DNA: TGTGCCAGTAGTATGGCCCGGGACAGGCCATATGGCTACACCTTC. Amino acids: CASSMARDRPYGYTF.